Following are 29 T cell receptor beta chains from one sample sequenced in a study of blood T cell repertoires in COVID-19 (dated by TCRdb to 2019 to 2021). Libraries were prepared through the immunoSEQ multiplex PCR assay. Here the immuneACCESS table is served through TCRdb, limited to in-frame sequences with V and J called. Missing clones are a known gap in these copies; in checked studies unresolved V genes cover under half, and the rest lacks a known reason. Counted in this sample were about 160,000 clones; roughly four fifths of them appeared once. Jointly, the top ten make up 10% to 15% of the sample. Specimen: peripheral blood. The receptors stem from a man between 65 and 85 years old who had recovered from COVID-19.

The gene calls are TRBV6-2 or TRBV6-3 and TRBJ2-3; 14 bases fit TRBD2. The germline gives CDR1 MNHEY, CDR2 SVGEGT. The V segment lost 5 bases and the J segment 4 bases; nucleotides outside the gene matches: 5. This CDR3 contains 16 residues. The CDR3 DNA sequence: TGTGCCAGCAGTCGGCGACTAGCGGGAGGGCCAGATACGCAGTATTTT. Its translation is CASSRRLAGGPDTQYF.

CDR3 sequence: CASSLVPGRETQYF. The CDR3 nucleotides read TGCGCCAGCAGCTTGGTTCCAGGGCGGGAGACCCAGTACTTC. The chain couples TRBV5-1 to TRBJ2-5, with D perhaps TRBD1 (5 bases). Germline V gene lookup returns CDR1 SGHRS and CDR2 YFSETQ. The CDR3 runs to 14 residues. The ends were cut back, 0 bases at V and 5 bases at J, with 11 bases in the middle.

This chain connects TRBV28 to TRBJ2-3, with D perhaps TRBD1 (6 bases). In germline, CDR1 is MDHEN, CDR2 SYDVKM. This CDR3 comprises 13 residues. V was cut by 5 bases and J by 6 bases, with 12 bases left in between. The CDR3 sequence is CASSHGQRDTQYF. The DNA for the CDR3 is TGTGCCAGCAGTCACGGACAGCGGGATACGCAGTATTTT. The variable domain in full, completed from reference TRBV28 and TRBJ2-3, reads DVKVTQSSRYLVKRTGEKVFLECVQDMDHENMFWYRQDPGLGLRLIYFSYDVKMKEKGDIPEGYSVSREKKERFSLILESASTNQTSMYLCASSHGQRDTQYFGPGTRLTVL.

A word on this clone: The identical CDR3 is also encoded by other nucleotide sequences in the sample. J is TRBJ2-2 and V is TRBV5-1; 11 bases line up with TRBD1. Germline lookup yields CDR1 SGHRS and CDR2 YFSETQ. The V gene end was trimmed by 2 bases and the J gene end by 5 bases; junction bases not matched to a gene: 5. This CDR3 spans 16 amino acids. The CDR3 region has the DNA TGCGCCAGCAGCTTTGGACAGGGGGCGCGAACCGGGGAGCTGTTTTTT. Amino acids: CASSFGQGARTGELFF.

The chain recombines TRBV27 with TRBJ1-1, with a possible D match to TRBD1 (5 bases). Trimming stripped 0 bases from V and 3 bases from J, with 11 bases between. CDR3 size: 15 residues. Per germline, CDR1 MNHEY and CDR2 SMNVEV (reference sequence). The chain's CDR3 is CASSLSGRADTEAFF. The DNA for the CDR3 is TGTGCCAGCAGTTTATCCGGCAGGGCAGACACTGAAGCTTTCTTT.

This clone counts as large. The chain has TRBV3-1 (or the pseudogene TRBV3-2) and TRBJ2-5; TRBD2 matches at 8 bases. The germline CDR1 and CDR2 sequences are LGHDT and YNNKEL (reference sequence). V shed 3 bases and J 1 base; nucleotides not matched to a gene: 4. CDR3 length equals 15 residues. This chain's CDR3 is CASSHSAGAQETQYF. In nucleotides, the CDR3 is TGTGCCAGCAGCCACTCAGCGGGAGCCCAAGAGACCCAGTACTTC.

The chain is built from TRBV18 and TRBJ2-1; D call uncertain. There are 15 residues in the CDR3. The ends were cut back, 3 bases at V and 3 bases at J, with 12 bases in the middle. In germline, CDR1 is KGHSH, CDR2 LQKENI. The CDR3 sequence: CASSPPYSVYNEQFF. As DNA, the CDR3 is TGTGCCAGCTCACCCCCGTATTCTGTCTACAATGAGCAGTTCTTC. The whole variable domain, remainder taken from reference TRBV18 and TRBJ2-1, is NAGVMQNPRHLVRRRGQEARLRCSPMKGHSHVYWYRQLPEEGLKFMVYLQKENIIDESGMPKERFSAEFPKEGPSILRIQQVVRGDSAAYFCASSPPYSVYNEQFFGPGTRLTVL.

This rearrangement joins TRBV6-5 to TRBJ2-7; 9 bases align to TRBD2. Germline V gene data show CDR1 as MNHEY and CDR2 as SVGAGI. J gave up 2 bases and V 5 bases, and 1 base lay outside the gene matches. The CDR3 consists of 13 residues. CDR3 nucleotide sequence: TGTGCCAGCAGTAGGACTAGCGCCTACGAGCAGTACTTC. Translated: CASSRTSAYEQYF.

The chain employs TRBV28 and TRBJ2-7, with TRBD2 as a possible D gene (6 bases). The V gene lost 2 bases and the J gene lost 3 bases, with 14 bases spanning the gap. The CDR3 runs 15 residues. Germline V CDR1 and CDR2: MDHEN, SYDVKM. The CDR3 nucleotides are TGTGCCAGCAGTTTAGTGACGGGAGCGATCTACGAGCAGTACTTC. Its translation is CASSLVTGAIYEQYF.

The chain recombines TRBV5-4 with TRBJ1-2, with D hard to call. Germline CDR1 and CDR2: SGHNT and YYREEE (reference sequence). Trimming pared 0 bases from V and 1 base from J, leaving 4 bases between. This CDR3 is built from 13 residues. In DNA, the CDR3 is TGTGCCAGCAGCTTGGATATTAACTATGGCTACACCTTC. As protein: CASSLDINYGYTF.

This chain uses TRBV5-4 with TRBJ2-5; 11 nucleotides agree with TRBD2. Germline assignment: CDR1 SGHNT and CDR2 YYREEE (reference sequence). This CDR3 is built from 15 residues. The J segment lost 4 bases and the V segment lost 4 bases, leaving 6 bases of the junction unmatched. CDR3 nucleotide sequence: TGTGCCAGCAGCCTGACTAGCGGGATCGGAGAGACCCAGTACTTC. It is translated as CASSLTSGIGETQYF.

A few counts support this clone. The chain couples TRBV2 to TRBJ2-7; 9 nucleotides line up with TRBD2. The CDR3 runs to 16 residues. V dropped 8 bases and J dropped 2; count of bases not matched to a gene: 13. Germline-derived CDR1 and CDR2 are SNHLY and FYNNEI. The CDR3 region is CASLYAGGDGTYEQYF. In DNA, the CDR3 is TGTGCCAGCTTGTATGCGGGAGGGGACGGGACCTACGAGCAGTACTTC.

This chain connects TRBV6-5 to TRBJ2-5, with 7 bases matching TRBD2. This CDR3 has 14 residues. The germline V gene encodes CDR1 MNHEY and CDR2 SVGAGI. Germline trimming cut 6 bases from V and 1 base from J; bases unmatched to any gene: 5. The CDR3 region has the DNA TGTGCCAGCAGACTCTCTAGCGGCCAAGAGACCCAGTACTTC. Encoded protein: CASRLSSGQETQYF.

The CDR3 coding sequence is TGTGCCACCAGTGGTACAGATTTCTCCGGTGGCTACACCTTC. This sequence encodes CATSGTDFSGGYTF. This chain connects TRBV24-1 to TRBJ1-2, with D hard to call. V was trimmed by 5 bases and J by 7 bases, leaving 16 bases between them. Per germline, CDR1 KGHDR and CDR2 SFDVKD. This CDR3 is 14 amino acids long.

J is TRBJ2-2 and V is TRBV6-2 or TRBV6-3; 9 positions match TRBD2. This CDR3 is built from 17 residues. With V trimmed by 2 bases and J by 0 bases, 4 bases remained unmatched. Germline V lookup: CDR1 MNHEY, CDR2 SVGEGT. The CDR3 DNA is TGTGCCAGCAGTTACCCTAGCGGGAACGCGAACACCGGGGAGCTGTTTTTT. It is translated as CASSYPSGNANTGELFF.

The V call is TRBV3-1 (or the pseudogene TRBV3-2), the J call TRBJ1-5; D is perhaps TRBD1 (5 bases). The CDR3 is 16 amino acids. Germline V gives CDR1 LGHDT, CDR2 YNNKEL (reference sequence). Trimming took off 1 base at V and 6 bases at J, with 16 bases between the two ends. CDR3 protein: CASSQGSGAGSQPQHF. The DNA of the CDR3 is TGTGCCAGCAGCCAAGGTAGCGGGGCAGGGTCTCAGCCCCAGCATTTT.

This clone was seen a handful of times. This chain joins TRBV4-3 and TRBJ2-1, with 7 bases fitting TRBD1. Germline V CDR1 and CDR2: LGHNA, YSLEER. With 1 base clipped from V and 5 bases from J, the junction kept 8 bases outside the gene matches. The CDR3 runs 16 residues. CDR3 nucleotides: TGCGCCAGCAGCCAAGTACCCAGGGGGATGGACAATGAGCAGTTCTTC. Translating gives CASSQVPRGMDNEQFF.

The rearrangement joins TRBV7-2 to TRBJ2-1, with 9 bases fitting TRBD2. The junction had 12 bases not matched to a gene; V was cut back by 4 bases and J by 8 bases. The germline gives CDR1 SGHTA, CDR2 FQGNSA. This CDR3 region has 16 residues. CDR3 bases: TGTGCCAGCAGCTCCAGGGCTAGCGGGATTCGCTATGAGCAGTTCTTC. Protein product: CASSSRASGIRYEQFF.

This chain links TRBV11-2 with TRBJ1-1; D is perhaps TRBD1 (6 bases). This CDR3 has 14 amino acids. Trimming cost V 7 bases and J 0 bases, with 12 bases left between them. The germline V gene encodes CDR1 SGHAT and CDR2 FQNNGV. The CDR3 coding sequence is TGTGCCAGCACCGAAACAGGGATGAACACTGAAGCTTTCTTT. Translating gives CASTETGMNTEAFF.

This chain joins TRBV21-1 and TRBJ2-5; the tabulated D call, TRBD2, remains unverified against the DNA. The J call is uncertain, as TRBJ2-7 better fits the DNA end. TRBV21-1 is shown as a pseudogene. The CDR3 runs 14 residues. The CDR3 region has the DNA TGTGCCAGCAGCAAAGTGGTAGGGGACTACGAGCAGTACTTC. Its translation is CASSKVVGDYEQYF.

The gene calls are TRBV6-6 and TRBJ1-1; 8 nucleotides match TRBD1. This CDR3 is 15 amino acids long. J gave up 1 base and V 6 bases, and 7 bases lay outside the gene matches. The germline V gene has CDR1 MNHNY and CDR2 SVGAGI (reference sequence). The CDR3 is CASSAGTGWNTEAFF. In DNA, the CDR3 is TGTGCCAGCAGCGCCGGGACAGGTTGGAACACTGAAGCTTTCTTT.

The V gene is TRBV4-3, the J gene TRBJ2-3; 7 positions match TRBD2. V trimming: 3 bases; J trimming: 2 bases; junction bases outside the gene matches: 5. The CDR3 has 15 amino acids. Germline V CDR1 and CDR2: LGHNA, YSLEER. DNA for the CDR3: TGCGCCAGCAGCCAGGAAGCGGGGAACACAGATACGCAGTATTTT. This codes for CASSQEAGNTDTQYF.

This chain uses TRBV7-2 with TRBJ2-7; TRBD2 is a possible D gene (6 bases). Trimming pared 1 base from V and 2 bases from J, leaving 15 bases between. Germline CDR1 is SGHTA and CDR2 is FQGNSA. This CDR3 is 16 amino acids long. The CDR3 DNA reads as TGTGCCAGCAGCTTAGTCTCGGGAGAGCCCCCCTACGAGCAGTACTTC. Its protein is CASSLVSGEPPYEQYF.

The chain is built from TRBV2 and TRBJ2-1, with D unclear. The V and J ends lost 3 bases and 7 bases respectively, with 7 bases between them. Germline V gene data show CDR1 as SNHLY and CDR2 as FYNNEI. The CDR3 length is 12 residues. CDR3 sequence reads: CASSEVGNEQFF. The CDR3 region has the DNA TGTGCCAGCAGTGAGGTCGGGAATGAGCAGTTCTTC.

The V call is TRBV15, the J call TRBJ2-7; the D gene is possibly TRBD2 (5 bases). V lost 1 base, J lost 2 bases, and 12 bases lay in between. The CDR3 extends over 15 amino acids. Germline V lookup: CDR1 LNHNV, CDR2 YYDKDF (reference sequence). Written as DNA, the CDR3 is TGTGCCACCAGCAGAGGAGAGACGGGAACCTACGAGCAGTACTTC. Its protein is CATSRGETGTYEQYF.

The V gene is TRBV18, the J gene TRBJ1-4, with D possibly TRBD1 on 6 matching bases. Trimming cost V 3 bases and J 4 bases, with 12 bases left between them. The CDR3 covers 15 residues. The germline CDR1 and CDR2 sequences are KGHSH and LQKENI. The CDR3 sequence is CASSPGAGSNEKLFF. CDR3 in DNA: TGTGCCAGCTCACCGGGGGCCGGAAGTAATGAAAAACTGTTTTTT.

The chain carries TRBV4-1 and TRBJ1-4, with 8 positions matching TRBD1. The germline V gene has CDR1 MGHRA and CDR2 YSYEKL. Unmatched junction bases numbered 13, after V lost 2 bases and J lost 8 bases. This CDR3 region has 17 residues. CDR3 amino acids: CASSQSLLQGAREKLFF. DNA of the CDR3: TGCGCCAGCAGCCAATCTCTGCTGCAGGGGGCCCGGGAAAAACTGTTTTTT.

A few counts support this clone. The chain is built from TRBV10-3 and TRBJ2-3, with TRBD1 as a possible D gene (6 bases). Trimming cost V 4 bases and J 1 base, with 9 bases left between them. The CDR3 length is 14 residues. CDR1 ENHRY and CDR2 SYGVKD come from the germline V gene. CDR3 DNA sequence: TGTGCCATCAGTGTGGGGGCAGGCACAGATACGCAGTATTTT. Amino acid sequence: CAISVGAGTDTQYF.

The CDR3 loop reads CASNPTRTSGGYEQYF. The CDR3 DNA sequence: TGTGCCAGCAACCCCACCCGGACTAGCGGGGGCTACGAGCAGTACTTC. V usage is TRBV6-2 or TRBV6-3 and J usage is TRBJ2-7; 13 nucleotides line up with TRBD2. Germline V gene data show CDR1 as MNHEY and CDR2 as SVGEGT. The CDR3 is 16 residues long. Trimming at V came to 7 bases and at J to 3 bases, leaving 9 bases not matched to a gene.